This T cell receptor beta chain was documented in a study of cytomegalovirus exposure and HLA in healthy donors. Study at large: Out of 398 genotyped donors, around 80% belonged to the Caucasian-associated ancestry cluster. General study findings and limits: Researchers reported in a later analysis that common viral pathogens appeared linked to several top clusters. It has been reported that TCR beta sequences accurately predicted the HLA-A and HLA-B alleles of most subjects.

Details on this clone: Its antigen is still unknown.

The CDR3 is 16 amino acids. Germline CDR1 reads SGHRS; CDR2 reads YFSETQ. After removal of 0 bases from V and 2 bases from J, the junction contained 5 bases not matched to a gene. It was with 60 Vbeta and 13 Jbeta primers that the PCR ran. Some clones are missing from TCRdb's copy, which holds only in-frame ones; the method was immunoSEQ multiplex PCR. The sample carries over 150,000 clones, over 65% recorded once. V usage is TRBV5-1 and J usage is TRBJ2-5; TRBD2 aligns across 9 bases. The sequence came from a woman in her fifties or sixties in good health and CMV-seropositive. Sequencing was performed on PBMCs. The CDR3 sequence: CASSLGNSGGQETQYF. The CDR3 DNA follows: TGCGCCAGCAGCTTGGGAAATAGCGGGGGTCAAGAGACCCAGTACTTC.